One and the same sample provided the 6 T cell receptor beta chains below, sequenced in a study of identical twins. TCRdb analysed the 5' RACE reads with MiXCR anew, one entry per CDR3 protein. The profile shows hundreds of thousands of distinct CDR3 sequences, 21% of them singletons. The same sample was also studied in work on T cells expressing NK-cell markers.

The sequencing input was PBMCs. These receptor sequences come from a woman under 30 in good health.

J is TRBJ1-1 and V is TRBV18; 9 bases map to TRBD1. Germline loops: CDR1 KGHSH, CDR2 LQKENI. The CDR3 consists of 15 residues. Trimming at V came to 6 bases and at J to 8 bases, leaving 13 bases not matched to a gene. The CDR3 DNA reads as TGTGCCAGCTCGACACTCCGGGACAGGGCCCACGAAGCTTTCTTT. It translates to CASSTLRDRAHEAFF.

This clonotype was counted many times. The chain combines TRBV12-3 or TRBV12-4 with TRBJ2-7, with D uncertain. The CDR3 loop spans 14 amino acids. The V and J ends lost 8 bases and 0 bases respectively, with 14 bases between them. CDR3 loop: CASARSENSYEQYF. The CDR3 DNA follows: TGTGCCAGCGCTCGCTCCGAGAACTCCTACGAGCAGTACTTC.

This clonotype was seen a few times. The genes are TRBV7-9 and TRBJ1-1, with D possibly TRBD1 on 6 matching bases. Per the germline V gene, CDR1 is SEHNR and CDR2 is FQNEAQ (reference sequence). Trimming stripped 4 bases from V and 5 bases from J, with 14 bases between. This CDR3 spans 14 amino acids. CDR3 coding DNA: TGTGCCAGCAGCTCAAGCGGGGGCAGGACTGAAGCTTTCTTT. Amino acids: CASSSSGGRTEAFF.

The rearrangement joins TRBV23-1 to TRBJ2-3, with D possibly TRBD2 on 6 matching bases. TRBV23-1 is an open reading frame, and its role is uncertain. V was trimmed by 0 bases and J by 5 bases, leaving 12 bases between them. The CDR3 runs 15 residues. The chain's CDR3 is CASSQSGGSGDTQYF. The CDR3 region has the DNA TGCGCCAGCAGTCAATCCGGGGGTTCAGGAGATACGCAGTATTTT.

V is TRBV2 and J is TRBJ2-4; D call uncertain. The V gene's germline CDR1 is SNHLY and CDR2 FYNNEI. V was trimmed by 3 bases and J by 4 bases, leaving 7 bases between them. This CDR3 contains 13 residues. CDR3 region: CASSDEAKNIQYF. Here the CDR3 DNA reads TGTGCCAGCAGTGATGAAGCTAAAAACATTCAGTACTTC.

In this sample, this clonotype turned up once. This chain joins TRBV12-3 or TRBV12-4 and TRBJ2-2; D call uncertain. CDR3 length equals 16 residues. V was trimmed by 7 bases and J by 0 bases, leaving 15 bases between them. CDR3 residues: CASTPTSRPNTGELFF. CDR3 DNA sequence: TGTGCCAGCACTCCCACGTCCCGACCGAACACCGGGGAGCTGTTTTTT.